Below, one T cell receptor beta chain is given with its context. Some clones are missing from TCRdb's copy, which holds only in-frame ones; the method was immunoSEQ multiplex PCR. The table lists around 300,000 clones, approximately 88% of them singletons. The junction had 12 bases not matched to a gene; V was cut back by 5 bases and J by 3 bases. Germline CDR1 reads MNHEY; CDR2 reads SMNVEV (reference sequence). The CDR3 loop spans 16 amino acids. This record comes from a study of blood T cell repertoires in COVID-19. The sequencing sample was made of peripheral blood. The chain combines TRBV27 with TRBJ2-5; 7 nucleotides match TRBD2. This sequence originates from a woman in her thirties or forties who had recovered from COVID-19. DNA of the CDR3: TGTGCCAGCAGTCCCCGACTATCTAGCGGAGAAGAGACCCAGTACTTC. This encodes CASSPRLSSGEETQYF.